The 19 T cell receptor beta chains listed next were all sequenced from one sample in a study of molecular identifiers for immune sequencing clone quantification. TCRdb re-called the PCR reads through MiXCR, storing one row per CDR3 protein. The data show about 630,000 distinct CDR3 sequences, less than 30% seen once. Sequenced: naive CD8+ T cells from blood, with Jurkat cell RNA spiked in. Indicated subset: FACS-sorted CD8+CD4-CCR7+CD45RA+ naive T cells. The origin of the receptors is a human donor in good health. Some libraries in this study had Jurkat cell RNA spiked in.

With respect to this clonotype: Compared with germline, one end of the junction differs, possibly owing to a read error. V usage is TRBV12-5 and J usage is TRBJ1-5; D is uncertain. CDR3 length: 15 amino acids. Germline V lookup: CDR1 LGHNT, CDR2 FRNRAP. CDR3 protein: CASGLSVDSNRPQHF. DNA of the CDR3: TGTGCTAGTGGTTTGTCAGTAGATAGCAATCGGCCCCAGCATTTT.

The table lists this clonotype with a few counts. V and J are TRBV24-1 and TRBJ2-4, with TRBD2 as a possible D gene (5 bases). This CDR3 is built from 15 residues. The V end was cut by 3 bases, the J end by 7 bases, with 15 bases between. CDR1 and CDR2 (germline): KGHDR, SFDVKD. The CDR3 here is CATSDGERNGNIQYF. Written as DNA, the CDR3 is TGTGCCACCAGTGATGGGGAGAGGAATGGGAACATTCAGTACTTC.

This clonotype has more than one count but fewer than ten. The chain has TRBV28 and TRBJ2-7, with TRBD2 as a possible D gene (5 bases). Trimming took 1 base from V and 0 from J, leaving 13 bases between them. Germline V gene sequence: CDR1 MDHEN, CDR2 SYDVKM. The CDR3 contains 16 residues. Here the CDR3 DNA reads TGTGCCAGCAGTTTATTTCCGGGAATGAGCTCCTACGAGCAGTACTTC. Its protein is CASSLFPGMSSYEQYF.

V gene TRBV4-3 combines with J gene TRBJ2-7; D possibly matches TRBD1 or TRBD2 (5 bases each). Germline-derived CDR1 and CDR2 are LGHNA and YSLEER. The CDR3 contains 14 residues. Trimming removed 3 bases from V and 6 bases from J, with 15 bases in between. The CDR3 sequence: CASSHFEGNREQYF. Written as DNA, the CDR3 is TGCGCCAGCAGCCACTTCGAGGGGAACCGCGAGCAGTACTTC.

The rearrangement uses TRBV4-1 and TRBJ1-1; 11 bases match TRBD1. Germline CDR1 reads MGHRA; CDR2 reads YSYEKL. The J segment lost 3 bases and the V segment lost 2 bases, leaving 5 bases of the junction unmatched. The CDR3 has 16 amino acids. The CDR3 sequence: CASSQRTGGTDTEAFF. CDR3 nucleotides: TGCGCCAGCAGCCAACGGACAGGGGGCACGGACACTGAAGCTTTCTTT.

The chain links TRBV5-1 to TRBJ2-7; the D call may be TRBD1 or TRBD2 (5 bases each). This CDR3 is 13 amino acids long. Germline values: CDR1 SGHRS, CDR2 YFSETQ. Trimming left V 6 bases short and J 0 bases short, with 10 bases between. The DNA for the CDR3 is TGCGCCAGCAAAGGGACCTCCTCCTACGAGCAGTACTTC. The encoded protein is CASKGTSSYEQYF. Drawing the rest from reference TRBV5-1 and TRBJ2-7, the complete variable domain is KAGVTQTPRYLIKTRGQQVTLSCSPISGHRSVSWYQQTPGQGLQFLFEYFSETQRNKGNFPGRFSGRQFSNSRSEMNVSTLELGDSALYLCASKGTSSYEQYFGPGTRLTVT.

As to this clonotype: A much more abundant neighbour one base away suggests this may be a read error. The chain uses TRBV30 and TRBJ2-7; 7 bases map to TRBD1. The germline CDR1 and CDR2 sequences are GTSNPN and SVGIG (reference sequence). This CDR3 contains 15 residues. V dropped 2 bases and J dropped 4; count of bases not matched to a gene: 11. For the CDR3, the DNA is TGTGCCTGGAGTACCACAGGGGATTTCCTTTACGAGCAGTACTTC. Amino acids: CAWSTTGDFLYEQYF.

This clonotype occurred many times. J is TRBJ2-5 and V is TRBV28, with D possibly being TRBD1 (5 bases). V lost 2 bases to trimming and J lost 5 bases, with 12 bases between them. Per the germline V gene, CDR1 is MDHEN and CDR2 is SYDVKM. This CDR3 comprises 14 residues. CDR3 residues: CASSLRAGSETQYF. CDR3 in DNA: TGTGCCAGCAGTTTAAGGGCAGGGTCGGAGACCCAGTACTTC. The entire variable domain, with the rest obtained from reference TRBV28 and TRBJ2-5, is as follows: DVKVTQSSRYLVKRTGEKVFLECVQDMDHENMFWYRQDPGLGLRLIYFSYDVKMKEKGDIPEGYSVSREKKERFSLILESASTNQTSMYLCASSLRAGSETQYFGPGTRLLVL.

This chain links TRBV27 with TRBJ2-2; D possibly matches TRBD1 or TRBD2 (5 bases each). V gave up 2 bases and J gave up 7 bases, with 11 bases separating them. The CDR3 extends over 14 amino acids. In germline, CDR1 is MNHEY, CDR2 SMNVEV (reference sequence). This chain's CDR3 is CASSLMGTYGELFF. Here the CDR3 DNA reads TGTGCCAGCAGTTTAATGGGGACCTACGGGGAGCTGTTTTTT.

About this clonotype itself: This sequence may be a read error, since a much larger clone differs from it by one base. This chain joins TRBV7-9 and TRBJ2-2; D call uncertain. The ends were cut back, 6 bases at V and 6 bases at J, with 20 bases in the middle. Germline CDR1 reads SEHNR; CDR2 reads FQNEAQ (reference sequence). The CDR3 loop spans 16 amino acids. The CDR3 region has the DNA TGTGCCAGCAGGGTCTTTCTGGAGAAAGAGGCCGGGGAGCTGTTTTTT. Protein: CASRVFLEKEAGELFF.

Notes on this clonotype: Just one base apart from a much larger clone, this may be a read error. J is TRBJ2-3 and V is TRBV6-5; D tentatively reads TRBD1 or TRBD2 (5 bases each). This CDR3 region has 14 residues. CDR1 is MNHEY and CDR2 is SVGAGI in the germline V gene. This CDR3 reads CDSSYEGSTDTQYF. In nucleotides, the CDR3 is TGTGACAGCAGTTACGAGGGGAGCACAGATACGCAGTATTTT.

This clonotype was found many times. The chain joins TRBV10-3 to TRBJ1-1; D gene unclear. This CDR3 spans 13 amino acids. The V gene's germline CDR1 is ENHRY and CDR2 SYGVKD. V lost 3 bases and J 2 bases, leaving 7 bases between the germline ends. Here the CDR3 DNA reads TGTGCCATCAGTGACCCATTTAACACTGAAGCTTTCTTT. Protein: CAISDPFNTEAFF.

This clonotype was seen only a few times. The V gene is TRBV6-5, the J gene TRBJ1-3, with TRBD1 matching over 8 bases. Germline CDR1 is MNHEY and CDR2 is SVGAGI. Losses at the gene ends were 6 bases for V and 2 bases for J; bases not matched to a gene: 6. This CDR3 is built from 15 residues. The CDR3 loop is CASSLTDRAGNTIYF. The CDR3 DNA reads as TGTGCCAGCAGCCTCACGGACAGGGCTGGAAACACCATATATTTT.

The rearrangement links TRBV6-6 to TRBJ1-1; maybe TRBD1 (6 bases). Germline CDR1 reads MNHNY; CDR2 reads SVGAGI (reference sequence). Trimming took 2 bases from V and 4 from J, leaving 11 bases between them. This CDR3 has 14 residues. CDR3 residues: CASSYGGPGTEAFF. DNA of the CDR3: TGTGCCAGCAGTTACGGGGGGCCGGGCACTGAAGCTTTCTTT.

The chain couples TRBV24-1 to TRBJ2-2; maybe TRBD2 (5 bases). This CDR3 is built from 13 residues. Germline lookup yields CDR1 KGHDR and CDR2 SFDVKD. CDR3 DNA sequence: TGTGTCACTAGAACACGGGACACCGGGGAGCTGTTTTTT. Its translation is CVTRTRDTGELFF.

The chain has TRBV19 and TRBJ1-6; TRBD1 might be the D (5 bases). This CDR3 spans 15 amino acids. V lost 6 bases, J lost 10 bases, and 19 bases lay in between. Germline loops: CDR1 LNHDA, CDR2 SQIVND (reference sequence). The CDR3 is CASSPAAGSYSPLHF. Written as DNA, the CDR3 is TGTGCCAGTAGCCCTGCGGCAGGGAGTTACTCACCCCTCCACTTT.

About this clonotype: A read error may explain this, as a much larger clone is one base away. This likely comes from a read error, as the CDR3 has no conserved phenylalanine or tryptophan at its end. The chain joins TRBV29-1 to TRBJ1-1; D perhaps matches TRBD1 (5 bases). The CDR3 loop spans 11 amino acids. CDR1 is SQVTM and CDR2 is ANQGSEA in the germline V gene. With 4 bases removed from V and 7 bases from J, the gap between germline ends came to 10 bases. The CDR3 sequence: CSVGGGGEAFL. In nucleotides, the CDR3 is TGCAGCGTTGGGGGGGGAGGTGAAGCTTTCCTT.

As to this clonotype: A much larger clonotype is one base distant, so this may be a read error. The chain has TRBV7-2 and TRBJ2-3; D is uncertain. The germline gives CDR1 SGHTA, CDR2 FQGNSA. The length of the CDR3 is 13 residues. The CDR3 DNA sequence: TGTGCCAGCAGCGAGATGCGCACAGCTACGCAGTATTTT. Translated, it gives CASSEMRTATQYF.

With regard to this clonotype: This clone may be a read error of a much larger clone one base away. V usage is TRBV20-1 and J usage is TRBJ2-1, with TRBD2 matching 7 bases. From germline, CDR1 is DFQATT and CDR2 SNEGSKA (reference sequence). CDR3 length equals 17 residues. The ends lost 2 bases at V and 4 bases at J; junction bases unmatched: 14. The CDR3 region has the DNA TGCAGTGCTAGACTGAATTTTTCCCCGGGGGGATACAATGAGCAGTTCTTC. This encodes CSARLNFSPGGYNEQFF.